The 20 T cell receptor beta chains given below trace back to one sample, sequenced in a study of T cell clonotyping in hematopoietic cell transplantation. Sequencing was performed with immunoSEQ multiplex PCR; in TCRdb, only in-frame clones are kept and a portion is missing. In the table there are 27,000 or so clones, under 97% of which are singletons. The sequencing input was peripheral blood mononuclear cells. The receptors were sampled from a man between 45 and 60 years old in good health. Some clones in this sample may be carry-over from other donors' samples.

This CDR3 reads CASSFRGTSGNTIYF. The CDR3 DNA sequence: TGTGCCAGCAGCTTCCGGGGGACCTCTGGAAACACCATATATTTT. The chain has TRBV5-8 and TRBJ1-3; a possible D gene is TRBD1 (5 bases). Trimming removed 2 bases at V and 0 bases at J, with 9 bases between. The CDR3 covers 15 residues. Germline CDR1 SGHTS, CDR2 YDEGEE.

The J gene is TRBJ1-5, the V gene TRBV5-1, with D possibly TRBD1 on 5 matching bases. Trimming took off 7 bases at V and 3 bases at J, with 17 bases between the two ends. The CDR3 extends over 15 amino acids. Looked up from germline, CDR1 is SGHRS and CDR2 is YFSETQ. CDR3 sequence reads: CASSIGGTDNQPQHF. For the CDR3, the DNA is TGCGCCAGCTCTATCGGGGGAACGGACAATCAGCCCCAGCATTTT.

The chain couples TRBV5-1 to TRBJ1-6; tentative D call: TRBD1 (6 bases). The CDR3 consists of 16 residues. V lost 0 bases and J lost 5, with 12 bases in between. Germline CDR1 and CDR2: SGHRS and YFSETQ. The CDR3 reads CASSLAGAGNNSPLHF. The CDR3 nucleotides are TGCGCCAGCAGCTTGGCGGGGGCAGGGAATAATTCACCCCTCCACTTT.

J is TRBJ2-2 and V is TRBV5-1, with 10 nucleotides matching TRBD1. V lost 7 bases to trimming and J lost 4 bases; unmatched junction nucleotides: 13. CDR3 size: 17 residues. CDR1 and CDR2 (germline): SGHRS, YFSETQ. CDR3 DNA sequence: TGCGCCAGCTATGGACAGGGGGTCCCTTCAGGCACCGGGGAGCTGTTTTTT. Translation: CASYGQGVPSGTGELFF.

The rearrangement joins TRBV30 to TRBJ1-4, with D possibly TRBD1 on 6 matching bases. V dropped 0 bases and J dropped 7 bases, with 15 bases sitting between them. The CDR3 totals 15 residues. CDR1 GTSNPN and CDR2 SVGIG come from the germline V gene (reference sequence). The CDR3 nucleotides are TGTGCCTGGAGTGTCCGCCAGGGGCGAGGTGAAAAACTGTTTTTT. Encoded protein: CAWSVRQGRGEKLFF.

The chain combines TRBV28 with TRBJ1-6, with D tentatively TRBD1 (5 bases). Trimming took 5 bases from V and 7 from J, leaving 15 bases between them. Germline V gene sequence: CDR1 MDHEN, CDR2 SYDVKM. CDR3 size: 15 residues. The DNA for the CDR3 is TGTGCCAGCAGTCCGCAGTTGGGGGGAAATTCACCCCTCCACTTT. This encodes CASSPQLGGNSPLHF.

The chain combines TRBV9 with TRBJ1-1; no clear D. The CDR3 has 14 residues. Germline V gene lookup returns CDR1 SGDLS and CDR2 YYNGEE. V lost 0 bases and J 3 bases, leaving 9 bases between the germline ends. CDR3 in DNA: TGTGCCAGCAGCGTAGGTGGGCGGGACACTGAAGCTTTCTTT. Translated, it gives CASSVGGRDTEAFF.

This chain links TRBV13 with TRBJ2-1; D unclear. Germline values: CDR1 PRHDT, CDR2 FYEKMQ (reference sequence). Trimming took 0 bases from V and 9 from J, leaving 9 bases between them. CDR3 length equals 13 residues. The CDR3 loop is CASSLGLDVEQFF. As DNA, the CDR3 is TGTGCCAGCAGCTTAGGCCTTGACGTTGAGCAGTTCTTC.

The rearrangement uses TRBV11-3 and TRBJ2-2; TRBD1 matches at 10 bases. This CDR3 comprises 15 residues. CDR1 is SGHNT and CDR2 is YENEEA in the germline V gene. Trimming took 4 bases from V and 7 from J; bases not matched to a gene: 6. The CDR3 DNA sequence: TGTGCCAGCAGCTCAGGGACAGGGGTAATCGGGGAGCTGTTTTTT. It is translated as CASSSGTGVIGELFF.

CDR3: CASSPGQGGTGELFF. The CDR3, as DNA: TGTGCCAGCAGTCCCGGACAGGGGGGCACCGGGGAGCTGTTTTTT. The chain uses TRBV28 and TRBJ2-2, with 10 bases that match TRBD1. Per germline, CDR1 MDHEN and CDR2 SYDVKM. After removal of 5 bases from V and 4 bases from J, the junction contained 4 bases not matched to a gene. CDR3 size: 15 residues.

The chain has TRBV5-5 and TRBJ1-6; D not resolved. V was clipped by 6 bases and J by 0 bases, with 19 bases between them. Germline-derived CDR1 and CDR2 are SGHKS and YYEKEE (reference sequence). This CDR3 is built from 18 residues. Written as DNA, the CDR3 is TGTGCCAGCAAGAAAGCCCGGGAGTATAGCTCCTATAATTCACCCCTCCACTTT. This codes for CASKKAREYSSYNSPLHF.

The V and J genes are TRBV2 and TRBJ1-5; no definite D call. Looked up from germline, CDR1 is SNHLY and CDR2 is FYNNEI. The CDR3 is 13 residues long. With 4 bases removed from V and 5 bases from J, the gap between germline ends came to 9 bases. CDR3 residues: CASSGQRDQPQHF. CDR3 DNA sequence: TGTGCCAGCAGTGGTCAGAGAGATCAGCCCCAGCATTTT.

This clone showed up just a few times. V gene TRBV30 combines with J gene TRBJ1-4; D gene ambiguous. Germline V gives CDR1 GTSNPN, CDR2 SVGIG (reference sequence). The CDR3 consists of 13 residues. Trimming pared 2 bases from V and 10 bases from J, leaving 14 bases between. The CDR3 is CAWSSGPDGKLFF. The CDR3 DNA follows: TGTGCCTGGAGTTCCGGACCTGATGGAAAACTGTTTTTT.

The chain is built from TRBV29-1 and TRBJ1-5; 7 positions match TRBD1. Germline V gene sequence: CDR1 SQVTM, CDR2 ANQGSEA. This CDR3 has 16 amino acids. The ends lost 6 bases at V and 0 bases at J; junction bases unmatched: 11. This CDR3 is CSVGDTQGGSNQPQHF. The DNA for the CDR3 is TGCAGCGTGGGGGACACTCAGGGGGGTAGCAATCAGCCCCAGCATTTT. Supplemented by reference TRBV29-1 and TRBJ1-5, the full variable domain reads SAVISQKPSRDICQRGTSLTIQCQVDSQVTMMFWYRQQPGQSLTLIATANQGSEATYESGFVIDKFPISRPNLTFSTLTVSNMSPEDSSIYLCSVGDTQGGSNQPQHFGDGTRLSIL.

V usage is TRBV7-3 and J usage is TRBJ2-2, with 7 positions matching TRBD1. The CDR3 totals 15 residues. Germline CDR1 is SGHTA and CDR2 is FQGTGA. Unmatched junction bases numbered 10, after V lost 5 bases and J lost 7 bases. The CDR3 loop reads CASSNRGTQYGELFF. Here the CDR3 DNA reads TGTGCCAGCAGCAACAGGGGAACCCAATACGGGGAGCTGTTTTTT.

The V call is TRBV2, the J call TRBJ1-1; D is perhaps TRBD1 (6 bases). This CDR3 region has 13 residues. Germline V gene sequence: CDR1 SNHLY, CDR2 FYNNEI. With 6 bases removed from V and 1 base from J, the gap between germline ends came to 9 bases. CDR3 protein: CASRTTGNTEAFF. In DNA, the CDR3 is TGTGCCAGCAGGACGACAGGGAACACTGAAGCTTTCTTT.

The chain employs TRBV7-2 and TRBJ2-3; possibly TRBD1 for D (6 bases). Between the trimmed V and J ends, which lost 2 bases and 3 bases, there was a span of 15 bases. Germline CDR1 SGHTA, CDR2 FQGNSA. This CDR3 has 16 amino acids. The CDR3 sequence is CASSLFFRGQTDTQYF. The CDR3 region has the DNA TGTGCCAGCAGCTTATTTTTCAGGGGTCAAACAGATACGCAGTATTTT. Based on the CDR3 plus reference TRBV7-2 and TRBJ2-3, the full variable domain is GAGVSQSPSNKVTEKGKDVELRCDPISGHTALYWYRQSLGQGLEFLIYFQGNSAPDKSGLPSDRFSAERTGGSVSTLTIQRTQQEDSAVYLCASSLFFRGQTDTQYFGPGTRLTVL.

The V gene is TRBV21-1, the J gene TRBJ2-7; the D segment call TRBD2 is taken from the table without a DNA check. TRBV21-1 is termed a pseudogene. The CDR3 totals 17 residues. The CDR3 DNA reads as TGTGCCAGCAGCAGAGGCCTTTGGCGGACTTATACCTACGAGCAGTACTTC. This translates into CASSRGLWRTYTYEQYF.

V and J are TRBV7-8 and TRBJ2-7; 8 nucleotides match TRBD1. Germline V gene lookup returns CDR1 SGHVS and CDR2 FQNEAQ. The V gene end was trimmed by 5 bases and the J gene end by 2 bases; junction bases not matched to a gene: 5. This CDR3 is built from 14 residues. CDR3 nucleotide sequence: TGTGCCAGCAGCGGGGACAGGTCCGCCTACGAGCAGTACTTC. This gives the protein CASSGDRSAYEQYF.

This chain links TRBV14 with TRBJ1-5, with D hard to call. The germline V and J ends were trimmed by 2 bases and 1 base, with 3 bases remaining between them. CDR1 and CDR2 (germline): SGHDN, FVKESK. The CDR3 spans 13 residues. Here the CDR3 DNA reads TGTGCCAGCAGCCAAACGAGCAATCAGCCCCAGCATTTT. Protein: CASSQTSNQPQHF.